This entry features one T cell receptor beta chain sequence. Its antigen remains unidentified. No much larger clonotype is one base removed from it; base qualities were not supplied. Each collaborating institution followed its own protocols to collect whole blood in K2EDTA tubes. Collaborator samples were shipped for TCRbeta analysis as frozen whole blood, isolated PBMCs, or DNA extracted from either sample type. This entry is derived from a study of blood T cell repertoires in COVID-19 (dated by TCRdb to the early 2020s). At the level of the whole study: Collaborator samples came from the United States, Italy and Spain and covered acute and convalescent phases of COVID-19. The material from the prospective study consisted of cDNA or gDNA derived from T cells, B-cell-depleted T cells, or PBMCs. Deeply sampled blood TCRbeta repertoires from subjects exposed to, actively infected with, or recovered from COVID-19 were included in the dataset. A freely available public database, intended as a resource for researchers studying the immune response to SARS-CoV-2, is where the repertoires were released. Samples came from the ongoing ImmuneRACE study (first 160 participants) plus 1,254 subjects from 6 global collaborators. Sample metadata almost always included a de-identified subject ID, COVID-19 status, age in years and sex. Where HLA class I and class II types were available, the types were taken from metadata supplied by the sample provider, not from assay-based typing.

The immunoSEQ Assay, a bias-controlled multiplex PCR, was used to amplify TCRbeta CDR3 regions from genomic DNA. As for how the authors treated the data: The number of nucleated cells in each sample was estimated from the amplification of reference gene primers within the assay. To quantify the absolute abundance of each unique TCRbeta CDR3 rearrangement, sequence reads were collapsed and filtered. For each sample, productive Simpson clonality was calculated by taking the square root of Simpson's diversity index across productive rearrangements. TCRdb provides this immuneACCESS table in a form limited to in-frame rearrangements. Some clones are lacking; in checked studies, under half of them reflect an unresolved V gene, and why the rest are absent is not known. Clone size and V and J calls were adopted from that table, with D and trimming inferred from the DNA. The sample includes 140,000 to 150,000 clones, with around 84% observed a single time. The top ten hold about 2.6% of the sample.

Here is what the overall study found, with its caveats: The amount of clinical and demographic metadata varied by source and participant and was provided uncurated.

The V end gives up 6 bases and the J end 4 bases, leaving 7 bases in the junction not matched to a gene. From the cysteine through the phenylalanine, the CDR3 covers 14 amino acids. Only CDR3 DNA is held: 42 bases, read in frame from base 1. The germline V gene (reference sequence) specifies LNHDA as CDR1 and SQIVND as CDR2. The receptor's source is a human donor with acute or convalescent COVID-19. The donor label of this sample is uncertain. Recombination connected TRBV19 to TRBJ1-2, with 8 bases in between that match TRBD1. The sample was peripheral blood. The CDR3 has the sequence CASRRQGRAYGYTF. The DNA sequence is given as TGTGCCAGTAGAAGACAGGGGCGCGCCTATGGCTACACCTTC.